The 25 T cell receptor beta chains listed next were all sequenced from one sample in a study of shared clonotypes between healthy human individuals. CD45RO-negative, CCR7-selected cells formed the naive CD8 fraction, which excluded terminally differentiated effector memory CD45RA+ cells. Measured with immunoSEQ multiplex PCR; TCRdb has only the in-frame clones, and not every one. The table includes about 2 million clones, roughly 95% detected once. Sequenced: naive CD8+ T cells sorted from blood. Receptors were obtained from a man aged 18 to 29 in good health.

The V and J genes are TRBV2 and TRBJ2-7; D tentatively reads TRBD1 or TRBD2 (6 bases each). Germline V gene data show CDR1 as SNHLY and CDR2 as FYNNEI. The CDR3 contains 13 residues. Deletions cut 8 bases from V and 4 bases from J, with 15 bases between. The CDR3 DNA is TGTGCCAGCCTAGACCAGGGGACTTACGAGCAGTACTTC. Translated, it gives CASLDQGTYEQYF.

The chain uses TRBV7-2 and TRBJ2-3, with 8 nucleotides matching TRBD2. V was clipped by 2 bases and J by 3 bases; unmatched bases: 10. Germline CDR1 reads SGHTA; CDR2 reads FQGNSA. This CDR3 comprises 17 residues. CDR3 nucleotide sequence: TGTGCCAGCAGCTTACCTTATAGCGGGAAGACAACAGATACGCAGTATTTT. Amino acid sequence: CASSLPYSGKTTDTQYF.

The chain joins TRBV19 to TRBJ2-7; 9 bases match TRBD2. The ends lost 2 bases at V and 3 bases at J; junction bases unmatched: 5. The CDR3 has 15 amino acids. The germline CDR1 and CDR2 sequences are LNHDA and SQIVND (reference sequence). Here the CDR3 DNA reads TGTGCCAGTAGTATAAGGGCTAGCGGGAACTACGAGCAGTACTTC. This translates into CASSIRASGNYEQYF.

Details on this clone: The same CDR3 is also encoded by other DNA sequences in this sample. This rearrangement joins TRBV7-8 to TRBJ2-1, with 14 bases aligning to TRBD2. CDR3 size: 18 residues. Germline V gene lookup returns CDR1 SGHVS and CDR2 FQNEAQ. The ends lost 1 base at V and 1 base at J; junction bases unmatched: 3. The CDR3 reads CASSLGLAGGLSYNEQFF. CDR3 nucleotides: TGTGCCAGCAGCTTAGGACTAGCGGGAGGGCTTTCCTACAATGAGCAGTTCTTC. Supplemented by reference TRBV7-8 and TRBJ2-1, the full variable domain reads GAGVSQSPRYKVAKRGQDVALRCDPISGHVSLFWYQQALGQGPEFLTYFQNEAQLDKSGLPSDRFFAERPEGSVSTLKIQRTQQEDSAVYLCASSLGLAGGLSYNEQFFGPGTRLTVL.

The chain recombines TRBV4-1 with TRBJ2-1; 7 nucleotides align to TRBD2. The CDR3 covers 17 residues. Germline CDR1 is MGHRA and CDR2 is YSYEKL. J gave up 4 bases and V 4 bases, and 13 bases lay outside the gene matches. The CDR3 loop reads CASSLLREGPGYNEQFF. CDR3 nucleotide sequence: TGCGCCAGCAGCCTATTAAGGGAGGGGCCGGGGTACAATGAGCAGTTCTTC.

This chain connects TRBV5-1 to TRBJ1-1, with TRBD1 matching over 8 bases. V was pared by 4 bases and J by 0 bases, with 5 bases of the junction left unmatched. Germline CDR1 is SGHRS and CDR2 is YFSETQ. CDR3 size: 15 residues. The CDR3, as DNA: TGCGCCAGCAGCGTCGGACAGGGTCTGAACACTGAAGCTTTCTTT. It translates to CASSVGQGLNTEAFF.

V gene TRBV14 combines with J gene TRBJ2-5; 14 bases are shared with TRBD2. V trimming: 1 base; J trimming: 1 base; junction bases outside the gene matches: 2. Germline lookup yields CDR1 SGHDN and CDR2 FVKESK. The CDR3 length is 17 residues. In nucleotides, the CDR3 is TGTGCCAGCAGCCAAGGACTAGCGGGAGGGGCCCAAGAGACCCAGTACTTC. Residues: CASSQGLAGGAQETQYF. The whole variable domain, filled in from reference TRBV14 and TRBJ2-5, reads EAGVTQFPSHSVIEKGQTVTLRCDPISGHDNLYWYRRVMGKEIKFLLHFVKESKQDESGMPNNRFLAERTGGTYSTLKVQPAELEDSGVYFCASSQGLAGGAQETQYFGPGTRLLVL.

The rearrangement joins TRBV4-1 to TRBJ2-7, with TRBD2 identical over 8 bases. In germline, CDR1 is MGHRA, CDR2 YSYEKL. With 0 bases clipped from V and 0 bases from J, the junction kept 7 bases outside the gene matches. The CDR3 extends over 17 amino acids. The CDR3 DNA reads TGCGCCAGCAGCCAAGAACGAAGCGGGGGTCTCTCCTACGAGCAGTACTTC. Amino acid sequence: CASSQERSGGLSYEQYF.

This chain uses TRBV6-6 with TRBJ1-1; D is perhaps TRBD1 (5 bases). The V and J ends lost 6 bases and 1 base respectively, with 9 bases between them. This CDR3 has 13 amino acids. CDR1 and CDR2 (germline): MNHNY, SVGAGI (reference sequence). The CDR3 protein is CASSKGTNTEAFF. CDR3 sequence (DNA): TGTGCCAGCAGCAAGGGGACGAACACTGAAGCTTTCTTT.

The genes are TRBV7-9 and TRBJ1-1; D might be TRBD1 (6 bases). The CDR3 is 16 residues long. Germline V gene data show CDR1 as SEHNR and CDR2 as FQNEAQ (reference sequence). Deletions cut 1 base from V and 0 bases from J, with 12 bases between. CDR3 loop: CASSLVGGKMNTEAFF. The CDR3 bases are TGTGCCAGCAGCTTAGTAGGGGGGAAAATGAACACTGAAGCTTTCTTT. Together with reference TRBV7-9 and TRBJ1-1, the CDR3 gives the full variable domain: DTGVSQNPRHKITKRGQNVTFRCDPISEHNRLYWYRQTLGQGPEFLTYFQNEAQLEKSRLLSDRFSAERPKGSFSTLEIQRTEQGDSAMYLCASSLVGGKMNTEAFFGQGTRLTVV.

The chain couples TRBV6-5 to TRBJ1-3; maybe TRBD1 (5 bases). Deletions cut 2 bases from V and 3 bases from J, with 8 bases between. CDR3 size: 14 residues. Germline V gene data show CDR1 as MNHEY and CDR2 as SVGAGI. CDR3 DNA: TGTGCCAGCAGTTACCTAGGGGTTGGAAACACCATATATTTT. It yields the protein CASSYLGVGNTIYF.

V gene TRBV2 combines with J gene TRBJ1-5; possibly TRBD1 for D (5 bases). The V end was cut by 0 bases, the J end by 2 bases, with 20 bases between. The germline V gene has CDR1 SNHLY and CDR2 FYNNEI. The CDR3 runs to 19 residues. CDR3 protein: CASSEALGGKTFGNQPQHF. CDR3 DNA: TGTGCCAGCAGTGAAGCGCTCGGGGGTAAAACGTTTGGCAATCAGCCCCAGCATTTT.

The chain recombines TRBV5-4 with TRBJ1-1; the match to TRBD1 covers 8 bases. This CDR3 comprises 13 residues. Germline V gives CDR1 SGHNT, CDR2 YYREEE (reference sequence). The V segment lost 1 base and the J segment 8 bases; nucleotides outside the gene matches: 4. The DNA of the CDR3 is TGTGCCAGCAGCTTGTACCAGGGGGCCGAAGCTTTCTTT. Translating it yields CASSLYQGAEAFF.

V and J are TRBV5-8 and TRBJ2-7; no firm D call. V lost 0 bases and J 12 bases, leaving 10 bases between the germline ends. There are 11 residues in the CDR3. Germline values: CDR1 SGHTS, CDR2 YDEGEE. The CDR3 DNA is TGTGCCAGCAGCTTGGGGACCATAGGGTACTTC. Translating it yields CASSLGTIGYF. Full variable domain (remainder filled in from reference TRBV5-8 and TRBJ2-7): EAGVTQSPTHLIKTRGQQATLRCSPISGHTSVYWYQQALGLGLQFLLWYDEGEERNRGNFPPRFSGRQFPNYSSELNVNALELEDSALYLCASSLGTIGYFGPGTRLTVT.

The CDR3: CASSDVSYEQYF. DNA for the CDR3: TGCGCCAGCAGTGACGTCTCCTACGAGCAGTACTTC. This chain connects TRBV10-2 to TRBJ2-7; unclear D gene. Germline V CDR1 and CDR2: WSHSY, SAAADI. The CDR3 totals 12 residues. Deletions cut 3 bases from V and 0 bases from J, with 3 bases between.

The CDR3 reads CASSIDGTSSSYNEQFF. The CDR3 bases are TGTGCCAGTAGTATAGATGGGACAAGTAGCTCCTACAATGAGCAGTTCTTC. The chain carries TRBV19 and TRBJ2-1, with a possible D match to TRBD1 (6 bases). The germline gives CDR1 LNHDA, CDR2 SQIVND (reference sequence). This CDR3 spans 17 amino acids. V gave up 0 bases and J gave up 0 bases, with 12 bases separating them.

This chain uses TRBV4-1 with TRBJ2-5; D tentatively fits TRBD1 or TRBD2 (5 bases each). This CDR3 has 17 residues. Between the trimmed V and J ends, which lost 1 base and 2 bases, there was a span of 17 bases. Germline values: CDR1 MGHRA, CDR2 YSYEKL. CDR3 residues: CASSQAPDSTGQETQYF. CDR3 DNA: TGCGCCAGCAGCCAAGCCCCCGACAGTACGGGACAAGAGACCCAGTACTTC.

This chain joins TRBV6-5 and TRBJ2-2; D tentatively fits TRBD1 or TRBD2 (5 bases each). Per germline, CDR1 MNHEY and CDR2 SVGAGI. Between the trimmed V and J ends, which lost 4 bases and 0 bases, there was a span of 12 bases. This CDR3 is 16 amino acids long. The CDR3 sequence: CASSLSVGPNTGELFF. CDR3 bases: TGTGCCAGCAGTTTATCTGTGGGACCGAACACCGGGGAGCTGTTTTTT.

The rearrangement links TRBV12-5 to TRBJ2-7, with D maybe TRBD2 (5 bases). Looked up from germline, CDR1 is LGHNT and CDR2 is FRNRAP. V lost 5 bases to trimming and J lost 6 bases, with 8 bases between them. This CDR3 is 11 amino acids long. The CDR3 here is CASGIGIEQYF. In nucleotides, the CDR3 is TGTGCTAGTGGTATCGGGATCGAGCAGTACTTC.

The rearrangement uses TRBV11-1 and TRBJ1-1; no clear D. Germline CDR1 reads SGHAT; CDR2 reads FQDESV (reference sequence). V lost 7 bases to trimming and J lost 4 bases, with 16 bases between them. The CDR3 sequence is 14 residues long. The CDR3 DNA reads as TGTGCCAGCAACTCGGTTCGGGGTCCCACTGAAGCTTTCTTT. Protein: CASNSVRGPTEAFF.

The CDR3: CSVAGPPLDEQFF. As DNA, the CDR3 is TGCAGCGTAGCGGGACCGCCTTTGGATGAGCAGTTCTTC. The chain combines TRBV29-1 with TRBJ2-1; TRBD2 aligns across 7 bases. There are 13 residues in the CDR3. After removal of 6 bases from V and 8 bases from J, the junction contained 10 bases not matched to a gene. Germline lookup yields CDR1 SQVTM and CDR2 ANQGSEA.

This chain connects TRBV28 to TRBJ2-3; 8 bases line up with TRBD1. The CDR3 spans 15 residues. V was clipped by 2 bases and J by 4 bases; unmatched bases: 5. CDR1 and CDR2 (germline): MDHEN, SYDVKM. The CDR3 spells CASSLGRGQADTQYF. DNA of the CDR3: TGTGCCAGCAGTTTAGGCAGGGGGCAAGCAGATACGCAGTATTTT. Based on the CDR3 plus reference TRBV28 and TRBJ2-3, the full variable domain is DVKVTQSSRYLVKRTGEKVFLECVQDMDHENMFWYRQDPGLGLRLIYFSYDVKMKEKGDIPEGYSVSREKKERFSLILESASTNQTSMYLCASSLGRGQADTQYFGPGTRLTVL.

The chain has TRBV4-1 and TRBJ2-5; no clear D gene. CDR3 length equals 15 residues. The V and J ends lost 0 bases and 0 bases respectively, with 8 bases between them. The germline V gene has CDR1 MGHRA and CDR2 YSYEKL. The CDR3, as DNA: TGCGCCAGCAGCCAAGAGAACAACCACCAAGAGACCCAGTACTTC. This gives the protein CASSQENNHQETQYF.

This chain links TRBV27 with TRBJ2-2, with D unresolved. In germline, CDR1 is MNHEY, CDR2 SMNVEV (reference sequence). Trimming cost V 2 bases and J 7 bases, with 8 bases left between them. The CDR3 is 13 amino acids. The CDR3 reads CASSLPGLGELFF. The DNA of the CDR3 is TGTGCCAGCAGTTTACCTGGGCTCGGGGAGCTGTTTTTT.

About this clone itself: Other DNA sequences in this specimen translate into the identical CDR3. The chain links TRBV5-6 to TRBJ2-1; the match to TRBD2 covers 11 bases. Per germline, CDR1 SGHDT and CDR2 YYEEEE. After removal of 2 bases from V and 4 bases from J, the junction contained 2 bases not matched to a gene. The length of the CDR3 is 15 residues. The CDR3 nucleotides read TGTGCCAGCAGCTTAGGACTAGCGGGTTACAATGAGCAGTTCTTC. As protein: CASSLGLAGYNEQFF.